The T cell receptor (beta chain) described here comes from a study of B cell selection in AIRE deficiency. General study points: Of a few thousand shared Treg TCRbeta sequences, 30% to 40% were healthy-only, 7.5% to 10% patient-only.

Comments on this clone: Its specificity is unknown.

The method was immunoSEQ multiplex PCR; TCRdb's version includes in-frame clones alone and lacks a portion of them. The data hold about 25,000 clones, with roughly 97% observed a single time. The sorted conventional CD4 T cells were gated as CD4+CD127+. The V and J ends lost 5 bases and 10 bases respectively, with 23 bases between them. Germline V gene sequence: CDR1 SGHTA, CDR2 FQGNSA. The CDR3 sequence is 15 residues long. This chain links TRBV7-2 with TRBJ1-2; maybe TRBD1 (5 bases). The sequencing sample was made of CD4+CD127+ conventional T cells sorted from PBMCs. This TCR derives from a human donor in good health. The CDR3 loop reads CASSIRDGILIDYTF. The CDR3 DNA reads TGTGCCAGCAGCATCCGGGACGGGATCCTTATAGACTACACCTTC.